The entry below describes one TCR beta chain. Some clones are missing from TCRdb's copy, which holds only in-frame ones; the method was immunoSEQ multiplex PCR. This sample carries some 2,500 clones, more than 75% of them seen once, and the ten largest clones take less than 3%. The CDR3 is 19 amino acids. Germline V gives CDR1 SNHLY, CDR2 FYNNEI. The V end lost 1 base, the J end lost 7 bases, and 26 bases lay between the germline ends. The entry originates in a study of follicular helper T cells after annual influenza vaccination. Sample time point: 2014-2015 season, pre-vaccination. The chain links TRBV2 to TRBJ1-5, with D perhaps TRBD1 (5 bases). This sequence originates from an adult who received the influenza vaccine. This specimen was CXCR5+ CD38+ circulating T follicular helper cells from blood, taken on the day of influenza vaccination. The subset was: circulating Tfh, non-naive CD4+CXCR5+PD-1+ (ICOS+CD38+ or ICOS-CD38-). The CDR3 DNA follows: TGTGCCAGCAGTGAAGGAGGGCTACGGGGGGAAGTGGCGAGGCAGCCCCAGCATTTT. It is translated as CASSEGGLRGEVARQPQHF. Complete variable domain (other parts from reference TRBV2 and TRBJ1-5): EPEVTQTPSHQVTQMGQEVILRCVPISNHLYFYWYRQILGQKVEFLVSFYNNEISEKSEIFDDQFSVERPDGSNFTLKIRSTKLEDSAMYFCASSEGGLRGEVARQPQHFGDGTRLSIL.